The 23 T cell receptor beta chains presented below share a single source sample, sequenced in a study of response to subunit inactivated influenza vaccine (dated by TCRdb to between 2017 and 2018). The library relied on RT-PCR. The run used an Illumina HiSeq 2500. The public reads were quality trimmed at Q25 with fastp and then assembled into clones with MiXCR by TCRdb, keeping productive beta chains. CDR3 protein sequences are deduplicated, and each keeps its most common genes and DNA. The sample table holds under 800,000 distinct CDR3 sequences, of which about 14% were seen once. Clones ranked in the top ten supply less than 7% of the sample. This material consisted of PBMCs from blood, taken about 14 days before vaccination. Receptors were obtained from a man aged 45-65 years who received an inactivated influenza vaccine. Donor details come from another sample of the same person, matched by shared clones.

This clonotype was observed a few times. The rearrangement uses TRBV10-3 and TRBJ1-1; D gene unclear. Between the trimmed V and J ends, which lost 6 bases and 9 bases, there was a span of 11 bases. Germline lookup yields CDR1 ENHRY and CDR2 SYGVKD. The CDR3 totals 11 residues. CDR3 DNA: TGTGCCATCAGCGAGGAGAGACAAGCTTTCTTT. Protein: CAISEERQAFF.

The V call is TRBV20-1, the J call TRBJ2-7, with D perhaps being TRBD1 or TRBD2 (5 bases each). Germline V gene lookup returns CDR1 DFQATT and CDR2 SNEGSKA (reference sequence). The germline V and J ends were trimmed by 3 bases and 5 bases, with 11 bases remaining between them. The CDR3 sequence is 12 residues long. The CDR3 region is CSASVGTHEQYF. Written as DNA, the CDR3 is TGCAGTGCTAGTGTCGGGACCCACGAGCAGTACTTC.

This clonotype occurred many times. The chain has TRBV28 and TRBJ2-7; D perhaps matches TRBD1 (6 bases). Per germline, CDR1 MDHEN and CDR2 SYDVKM. This CDR3 spans 14 amino acids. Trimming took 7 bases from V and 0 from J, leaving 13 bases between them. CDR3 region: CASTLQGSSYEQYF. CDR3 DNA sequence: TGTGCCAGCACCCTTCAGGGGTCCTCCTACGAGCAGTACTTC. Full variable domain (missing parts from reference TRBV28 and TRBJ2-7): DVKVTQSSRYLVKRTGEKVFLECVQDMDHENMFWYRQDPGLGLRLIYFSYDVKMKEKGDIPEGYSVSREKKERFSLILESASTNQTSMYLCASTLQGSSYEQYFGPGTRLTVT.

This chain links TRBV5-1 with TRBJ2-3; weak D call: TRBD2 (6 bases). The V end lost 2 bases, the J end lost 2 bases, and 12 bases lay between the germline ends. CDR3 length: 15 amino acids. Germline V gives CDR1 SGHRS, CDR2 YFSETQ. The CDR3 sequence: CASSLLAESTDTQYF. CDR3 DNA: TGCGCCAGCAGCTTATTAGCGGAATCCACAGATACGCAGTATTTT.

This clonotype showed up just a few times. V and J are TRBV15 and TRBJ2-1, with D unclear. Germline CDR1 and CDR2: LNHNV and YYDKDF (reference sequence). V gave up 3 bases and J gave up 8 bases, with 5 bases separating them. The CDR3 consists of 11 residues. The CDR3 is CATSSGDEQFF. The DNA for the CDR3 is TGTGCCACCAGCAGCGGCGATGAGCAGTTCTTC.

The sample holds a few counts of this clonotype. This rearrangement joins TRBV19 to TRBJ1-1, with TRBD1 matching over 8 bases. The V segment lost 6 bases and the J segment 0 bases; nucleotides outside the gene matches: 9. Germline values: CDR1 LNHDA, CDR2 SQIVND (reference sequence). The CDR3 is 16 amino acids. The CDR3: CASSMPGTGLNTEAFF. Here the CDR3 DNA reads TGTGCCAGTAGCATGCCCGGGACAGGCTTGAACACTGAAGCTTTCTTT.

This clonotype has only a few counts. CDR3 loop: CASSTISGESTDTQYF. CDR3 DNA sequence: TGCGCCAGCAGCACCATTAGCGGGGAAAGCACAGATACGCAGTATTTT. The J gene is TRBJ2-3, the V gene TRBV5-1, with TRBD2 identical over 8 bases. Per the germline V gene, CDR1 is SGHRS and CDR2 is YFSETQ. The CDR3 covers 16 residues. The V and J ends lost 4 bases and 0 bases, in that order; junction bases with no gene match: 7.

The chain has TRBV20-1 and TRBJ2-1; D gene uncertain. V lost 1 base to trimming and J lost 6 bases, with 10 bases between them. CDR1 DFQATT and CDR2 SNEGSKA come from the germline V gene (reference sequence). The length of the CDR3 is 13 residues. CDR3 sequence: CSARGKATNEQFF. In DNA, the CDR3 is TGCAGTGCTAGAGGTAAAGCGACCAATGAGCAGTTCTTC.

The chain combines TRBV7-9 with TRBJ2-1, with D perhaps TRBD2 (7 bases). Germline loops: CDR1 SEHNR, CDR2 FQNEAQ (reference sequence). The CDR3 has 15 residues. Trimming cost V 2 bases and J 8 bases, with 16 bases left between them. The CDR3 sequence is CASSLPRGAFYEQFF. The CDR3 nucleotides are TGTGCCAGCAGCTTACCCCGGGGGGCCTTCTATGAGCAGTTCTTC.

V and J are TRBV11-2 and TRBJ2-3, with no clear D. There are 15 residues in the CDR3. Trimming stripped 0 bases from V and 11 bases from J, with 18 bases between. Germline CDR1 and CDR2: SGHAT and FQNNGV. This CDR3 is CASSLDSDRLGGQYF. CDR3 coding DNA: TGTGCCAGCAGCTTAGACTCGGACCGGCTAGGCGGGCAGTATTTT. Full variable domain (outside the CDR3, taken from reference TRBV11-2 and TRBJ2-3): EAGVAQSPRYKIIEKRQSVAFWCNPISGHATLYWYQQILGQGPKLLIQFQNNGVVDDSQLPKDRFSAERLKGVDSTLKIQPAKLEDSAVYLCASSLDSDRLGGQYFGPGTRLTVL.

The rearrangement joins TRBV12-3 or TRBV12-4 to TRBJ2-5; D not certain. CDR3 size: 16 residues. The V gene lost 3 bases and the J gene lost 2 bases, with 16 bases spanning the gap. The CDR3 bases are TGTGCCAGCAGTTTGGATCTAGTGAGACGACAAGAGACCCAGTACTTC. The encoded protein is CASSLDLVRRQETQYF.

This clonotype was observed a few times. The V gene is TRBV6-1, the J gene TRBJ1-1; no firm D call. Trimming took off 3 bases at V and 3 bases at J, with 14 bases between the two ends. Germline CDR1 MNHNS, CDR2 SASEGT. There are 15 residues in the CDR3. DNA for the CDR3: TGTGCCAGCAGTGATAGATCAAAAGGAGACACTGAAGCTTTCTTT. Translation: CASSDRSKGDTEAFF.

In its sample, this clonotype was seen a few times. The rearrangement links TRBV27 to TRBJ2-7, with D perhaps TRBD1 (6 bases). The V gene lost 5 bases and the J gene lost 6 bases, with 14 bases spanning the gap. This CDR3 is built from 13 residues. Germline assignment: CDR1 MNHEY and CDR2 SMNVEV (reference sequence). In DNA, the CDR3 is TGTGCCAGCAGTCCTCAGTCAGGGGCCGAGCAGTACTTC. It yields the protein CASSPQSGAEQYF.

This clonotype was detected only a few times. The genes are TRBV20-1 and TRBJ2-3, with 8 bases aligning to TRBD2. Germline V gene data show CDR1 as DFQATT and CDR2 as SNEGSKA (reference sequence). With 5 bases clipped from V and 3 bases from J, the junction kept 13 bases outside the gene matches. The CDR3 is made up of 16 amino acids. The CDR3 sequence: CSAGGELRGGTDTQYF. The CDR3 coding sequence is TGCAGTGCTGGAGGAGAGCTTCGGGGGGGGACAGATACGCAGTATTTT.

The chain couples TRBV21-1 to TRBJ1-6. TRBV21-1 is a pseudogene locus. The CDR3 consists of 14 residues. In nucleotides, the CDR3 is TGTGCCAGCAGCAAACAGGAGGAAGCATCGACCCTCCACTTT. Amino acids: CASSKQEEASTLHF.

The J gene is TRBJ2-1, the V gene TRBV21-1. TRBV21-1 is an annotated pseudogene. CDR3 length: 14 residues. CDR3 region: CASSKGCGYNEQFF. CDR3 DNA sequence: TGTGCCAGCAGCAAGGGATGTGGCTACAATGAGCAGTTCTTC.

This clonotype has just a few counts. The chain carries TRBV4-1 and TRBJ2-5; D is possibly TRBD2 (5 bases). V was trimmed by 0 bases and J by 5 bases, leaving 16 bases between them. The CDR3 length is 16 residues. In germline, CDR1 is MGHRA, CDR2 YSYEKL. The chain's CDR3 is CASSQDGRGGSETQYF. The DNA for the CDR3 is TGCGCCAGCAGCCAAGATGGTCGGGGTGGGTCGGAGACCCAGTACTTC.

The rearrangement joins TRBV9 to TRBJ2-6; TRBD1 matches 9 bases. In germline, CDR1 is SGDLS, CDR2 YYNGEE. With V trimmed by 0 bases and J by 0 bases, 4 bases remained unmatched. The CDR3 contains 18 residues. The DNA of the CDR3 is TGTGCCAGCAGCGTAGGGGACAGGGTATTCTCTGGGGCCAACGTCCTGACTTTC. Translated, it gives CASSVGDRVFSGANVLTF.

This clonotype was counted at least ten times. The J gene is TRBJ2-1, the V gene TRBV20-1, with unresolved D. With 0 bases removed from V and 5 bases from J, the gap between germline ends came to 8 bases. CDR1 DFQATT and CDR2 SNEGSKA come from the germline V gene (reference sequence). There are 13 residues in the CDR3. CDR3 residues: CSARDGVNNEQFF. Here the CDR3 DNA reads TGCAGTGCTAGAGATGGGGTGAACAATGAGCAGTTCTTC.

V is TRBV28 and J is TRBJ2-6; tentative D call: TRBD2 (6 bases). The CDR3 totals 18 residues. Germline values: CDR1 MDHEN, CDR2 SYDVKM. V dropped 3 bases and J dropped 0 bases, with 15 bases sitting between them. The CDR3, as DNA: TGTGCCAGCAGTTTCCCGCTAGCGAAGAGCTCTGGGGCCAACGTCCTGACTTTC. Amino acid sequence: CASSFPLAKSSGANVLTF.

This chain connects TRBV24-1 to TRBJ2-1; no firm D call. V lost 4 bases and J 0 bases, leaving 12 bases between the germline ends. Germline lookup yields CDR1 KGHDR and CDR2 SFDVKD. There are 16 residues in the CDR3. CDR3 nucleotides: TGTGCCACCAGTGACAGGACGGTGAGCTCCTACAATGAGCAGTTCTTC. This translates into CATSDRTVSSYNEQFF.

The rearrangement links TRBV20-1 to TRBJ2-1, with a weak D call TRBD2 (5 bases). V shed 3 bases and J shed 4 bases, with 13 bases lying between them. There are 14 residues in the CDR3. The V gene's germline CDR1 is DFQATT and CDR2 SNEGSKA (reference sequence). This CDR3 reads CSARGQQRYNEQFF. In DNA, the CDR3 is TGCAGTGCTAGGGGTCAACAGCGGTACAATGAGCAGTTCTTC.

This clonotype was picked up a small number of times. The chain combines TRBV10-2 with TRBJ2-1; 8 nucleotides line up with TRBD1. V was pared by 3 bases and J by 4 bases, with 8 bases of the junction left unmatched. There are 16 residues in the CDR3. The V gene's germline CDR1 is WSHSY and CDR2 SAAADI. Here the CDR3 reads CASSDGDRLSYNEQFF. The DNA for the CDR3 is TGCGCCAGCAGTGATGGGGACAGGCTGAGTTACAATGAGCAGTTCTTC.